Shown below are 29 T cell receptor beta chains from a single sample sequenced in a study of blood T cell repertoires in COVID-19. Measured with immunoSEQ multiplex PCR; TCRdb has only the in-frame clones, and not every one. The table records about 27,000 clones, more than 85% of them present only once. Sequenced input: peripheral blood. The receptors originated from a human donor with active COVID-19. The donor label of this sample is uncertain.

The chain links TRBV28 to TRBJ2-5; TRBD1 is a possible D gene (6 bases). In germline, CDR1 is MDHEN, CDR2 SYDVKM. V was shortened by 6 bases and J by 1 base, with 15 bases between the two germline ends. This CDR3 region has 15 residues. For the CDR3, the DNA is TGTGCCAGCAGAAATCCGGGACACATCCAAGAGACCCAGTACTTC. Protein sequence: CASRNPGHIQETQYF.

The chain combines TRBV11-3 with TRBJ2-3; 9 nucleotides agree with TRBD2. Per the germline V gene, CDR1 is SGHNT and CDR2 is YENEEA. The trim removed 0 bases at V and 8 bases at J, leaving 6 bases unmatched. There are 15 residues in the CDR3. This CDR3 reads CASSLELRGGVTQYF. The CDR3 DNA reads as TGTGCCAGCAGCTTAGAGCTGCGGGGGGGTGTTACGCAGTATTTT.

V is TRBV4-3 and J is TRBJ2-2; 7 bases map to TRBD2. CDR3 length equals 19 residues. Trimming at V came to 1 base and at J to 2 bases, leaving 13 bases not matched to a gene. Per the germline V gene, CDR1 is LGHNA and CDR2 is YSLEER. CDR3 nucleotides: TGCGCCAGCAGCCAAGGGTGGGAGGGTCGGTTGGGTAACACCGGGGAGCTGTTTTTT. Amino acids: CASSQGWEGRLGNTGELFF.

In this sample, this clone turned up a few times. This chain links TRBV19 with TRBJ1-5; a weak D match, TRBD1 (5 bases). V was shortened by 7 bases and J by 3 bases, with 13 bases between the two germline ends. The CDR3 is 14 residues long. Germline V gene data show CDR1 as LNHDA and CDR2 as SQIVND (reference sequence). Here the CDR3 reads CASKVWGDNQPQHF. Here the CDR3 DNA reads TGTGCCAGTAAAGTCTGGGGGGACAATCAGCCCCAGCATTTT. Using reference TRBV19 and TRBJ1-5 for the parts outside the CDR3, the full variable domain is DGGITQSPKYLFRKEGQNVTLSCEQNLNHDAMYWYRQDPGQGLRLIYYSQIVNDFQKGDIAEGYSVSREKKESFPLTVTSAQKNPTAFYLCASKVWGDNQPQHFGDGTRLSIL.

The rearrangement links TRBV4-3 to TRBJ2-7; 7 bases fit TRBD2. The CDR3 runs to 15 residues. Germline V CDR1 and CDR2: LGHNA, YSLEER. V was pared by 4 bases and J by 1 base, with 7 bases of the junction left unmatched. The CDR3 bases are TGCGCCAGCAGCCGCCGTACTAGCGTTTCCTACGAGCAGTACTTC. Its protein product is CASSRRTSVSYEQYF.

Written as DNA, the CDR3 is TGTGCCAGCAGCTTGGGACCAGGGGGCAATGAGCAGTTCTTC. Protein: CASSLGPGGNEQFF. V gene TRBV5-6 combines with J gene TRBJ2-1, with 7 bases lining up with TRBD1. V trimming: 0 bases; J trimming: 6 bases; junction bases outside the gene matches: 3. CDR3 length: 14 amino acids. Germline CDR1 is SGHDT and CDR2 is YYEEEE.

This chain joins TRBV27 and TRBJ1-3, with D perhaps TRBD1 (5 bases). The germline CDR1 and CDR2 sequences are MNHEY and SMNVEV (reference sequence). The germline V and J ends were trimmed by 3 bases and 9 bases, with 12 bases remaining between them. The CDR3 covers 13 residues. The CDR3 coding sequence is TGTGCCAGCAGTTTTTGGCAGGGCGGCACCATATATTTT. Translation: CASSFWQGGTIYF.

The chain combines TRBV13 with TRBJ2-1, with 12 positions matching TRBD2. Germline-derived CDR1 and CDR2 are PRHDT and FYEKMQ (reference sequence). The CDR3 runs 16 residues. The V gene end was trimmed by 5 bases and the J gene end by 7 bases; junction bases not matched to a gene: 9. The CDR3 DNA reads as TGTGCCAGCAGCCCCCCAGGACTAGCGGGAAGGAATGAGCAGTTCTTC. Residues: CASSPPGLAGRNEQFF.

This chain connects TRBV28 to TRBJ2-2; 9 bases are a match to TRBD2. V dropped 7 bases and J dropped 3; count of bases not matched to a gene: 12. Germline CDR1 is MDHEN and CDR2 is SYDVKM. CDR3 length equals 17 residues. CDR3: CASNLGLREGHTGELFF. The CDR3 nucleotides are TGTGCCAGCAATCTGGGGCTGCGGGAGGGCCACACCGGGGAGCTGTTTTTT. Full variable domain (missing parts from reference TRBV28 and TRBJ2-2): DVKVTQSSRYLVKRTGEKVFLECVQDMDHENMFWYRQDPGLGLRLIYFSYDVKMKEKGDIPEGYSVSREKKERFSLILESASTNQTSMYLCASNLGLREGHTGELFFGEGSRLTVL.

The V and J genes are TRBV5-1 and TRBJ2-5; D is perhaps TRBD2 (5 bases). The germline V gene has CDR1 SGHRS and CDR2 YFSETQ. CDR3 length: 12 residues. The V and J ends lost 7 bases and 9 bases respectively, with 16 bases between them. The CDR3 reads CASRPGEPPQYF. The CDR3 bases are TGCGCCAGCCGGCCCGGGGAGCCGCCCCAGTACTTC.

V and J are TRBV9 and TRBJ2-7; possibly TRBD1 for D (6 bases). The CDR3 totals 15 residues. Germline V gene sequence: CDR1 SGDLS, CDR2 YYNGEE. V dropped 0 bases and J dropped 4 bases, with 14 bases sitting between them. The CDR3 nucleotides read TGTGCCAGCAGCGTAGGGGGCGGGCAGGGGTACGAGCAGTACTTC. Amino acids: CASSVGGGQGYEQYF.

The CDR3 bases are TGTGCCAGCAGCTTAGGGGACAGGGGGCCCAGTGAGCAGTTCTTC. Translating gives CASSLGDRGPSEQFF. The J gene is TRBJ2-1, the V gene TRBV11-3, with 12 positions matching TRBD1. The CDR3 length is 15 residues. Germline-derived CDR1 and CDR2 are SGHNT and YENEEA. Trimming removed 1 base from V and 9 bases from J; junction bases left unmatched: 4. Full variable domain (remainder filled in from reference TRBV11-3 and TRBJ2-1): EAGVVQSPRYKIIEKKQPVAFWCNPISGHNTLYWYLQNLGQGPELLIRYENEEAVDDSQLPKDRFSAERLKGVDSTLKIQPAELGDSAVYLCASSLGDRGPSEQFFGPGTRLTVL.

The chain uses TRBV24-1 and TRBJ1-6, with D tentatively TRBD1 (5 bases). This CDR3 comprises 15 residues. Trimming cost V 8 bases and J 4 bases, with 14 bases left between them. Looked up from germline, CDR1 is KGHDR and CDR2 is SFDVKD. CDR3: CATIKGVGYNSPLHF. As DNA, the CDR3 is TGTGCCACCATTAAAGGGGTGGGGTATAATTCACCCCTCCACTTT.

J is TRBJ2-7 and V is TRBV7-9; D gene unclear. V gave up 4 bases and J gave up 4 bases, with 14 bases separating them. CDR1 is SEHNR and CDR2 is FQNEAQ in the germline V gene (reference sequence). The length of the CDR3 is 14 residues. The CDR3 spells CASSSPGFGYEQYF. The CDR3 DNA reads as TGTGCCAGCAGCTCCCCCGGGTTCGGGTACGAGCAGTACTTC.

CDR3 residues: CASSSGGAYNEQFF. The DNA of the CDR3 is TGTGCCAGCAGTTCAGGCGGGGCCTACAATGAGCAGTTCTTC. The rearrangement uses TRBV27 and TRBJ2-1; possibly TRBD2 for D (6 bases). The CDR3 covers 14 residues. Germline CDR1 MNHEY, CDR2 SMNVEV (reference sequence). V was clipped by 4 bases and J by 2 bases, with 9 bases between them.

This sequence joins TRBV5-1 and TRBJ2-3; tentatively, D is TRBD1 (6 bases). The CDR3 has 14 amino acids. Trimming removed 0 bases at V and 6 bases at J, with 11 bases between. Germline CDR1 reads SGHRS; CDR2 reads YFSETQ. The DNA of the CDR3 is TGCGCCAGCAGCTTGGCCCCCAGGGGTGATACGCAGTATTTT. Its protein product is CASSLAPRGDTQYF.

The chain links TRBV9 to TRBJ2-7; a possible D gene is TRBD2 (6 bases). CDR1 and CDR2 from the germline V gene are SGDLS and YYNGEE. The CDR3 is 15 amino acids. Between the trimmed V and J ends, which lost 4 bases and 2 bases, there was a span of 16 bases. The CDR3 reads CASSPGDRAAYEQYF. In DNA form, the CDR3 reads TGTGCCAGCAGCCCGGGAGACAGAGCAGCCTACGAGCAGTACTTC.

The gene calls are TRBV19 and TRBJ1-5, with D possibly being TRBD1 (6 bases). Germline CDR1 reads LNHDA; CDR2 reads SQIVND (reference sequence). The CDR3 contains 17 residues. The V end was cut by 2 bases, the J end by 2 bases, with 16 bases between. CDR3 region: CASSIPLRGMGNQPQHF. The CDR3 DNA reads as TGTGCCAGTAGTATACCCCTAAGGGGGATGGGCAATCAGCCCCAGCATTTT.

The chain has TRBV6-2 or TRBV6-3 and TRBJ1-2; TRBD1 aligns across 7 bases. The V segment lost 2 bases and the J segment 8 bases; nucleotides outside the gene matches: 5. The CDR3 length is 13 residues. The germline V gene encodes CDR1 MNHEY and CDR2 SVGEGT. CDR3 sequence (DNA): TGTGCCAGCAGTTACACAGGGGTATTCGGCTACACCTTC. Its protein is CASSYTGVFGYTF.

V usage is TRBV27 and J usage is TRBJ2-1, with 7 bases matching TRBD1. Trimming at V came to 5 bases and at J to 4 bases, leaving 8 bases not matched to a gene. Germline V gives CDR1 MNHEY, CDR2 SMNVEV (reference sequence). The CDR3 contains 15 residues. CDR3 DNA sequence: TGTGCCAGCAGTCCGTTGGAGGACAGGTACAATGAGCAGTTCTTC. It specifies CASSPLEDRYNEQFF.

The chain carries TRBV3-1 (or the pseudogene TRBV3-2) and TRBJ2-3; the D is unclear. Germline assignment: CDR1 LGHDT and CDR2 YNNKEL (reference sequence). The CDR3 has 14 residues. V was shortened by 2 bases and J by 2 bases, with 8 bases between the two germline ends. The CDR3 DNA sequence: TGTGCCAGCAGCCAAAACTTCCTCACAGATACGCAGTATTTT. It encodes CASSQNFLTDTQYF.

The CDR3 nucleotides are TGTGCCAGCAGCTTAGAATGGGGAGGCGAGCAGTACTTC. Its translation: CASSLEWGGEQYF. The chain carries TRBV7-2 and TRBJ2-7; maybe TRBD2 (6 bases). CDR1 and CDR2 from the germline V gene are SGHTA and FQGNSA. This CDR3 is built from 13 residues. V was trimmed by 1 base and J by 6 bases, leaving 10 bases between them.

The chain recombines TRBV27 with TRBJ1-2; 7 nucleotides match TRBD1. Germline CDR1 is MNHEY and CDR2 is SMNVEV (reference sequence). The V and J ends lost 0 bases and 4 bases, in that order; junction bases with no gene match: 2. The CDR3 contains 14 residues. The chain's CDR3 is CASSLSGQLYGYTF. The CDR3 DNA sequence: TGTGCCAGCAGTTTATCGGGACAGCTCTATGGCTACACCTTC.

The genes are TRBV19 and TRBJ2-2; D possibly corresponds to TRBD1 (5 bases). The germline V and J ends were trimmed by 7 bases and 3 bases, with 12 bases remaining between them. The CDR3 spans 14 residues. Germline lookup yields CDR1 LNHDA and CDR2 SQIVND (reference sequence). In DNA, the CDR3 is TGTGCCAGTAAGGCAGGGTGGGACACCGGGGAGCTGTTTTTT. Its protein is CASKAGWDTGELFF.

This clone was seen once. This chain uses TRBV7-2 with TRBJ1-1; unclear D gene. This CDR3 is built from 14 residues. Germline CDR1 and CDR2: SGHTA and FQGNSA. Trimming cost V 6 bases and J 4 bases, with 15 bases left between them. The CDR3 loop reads CASRPRAPSTEAFF. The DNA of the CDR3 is TGTGCCAGCAGACCACGTGCCCCGAGCACTGAAGCTTTCTTT.

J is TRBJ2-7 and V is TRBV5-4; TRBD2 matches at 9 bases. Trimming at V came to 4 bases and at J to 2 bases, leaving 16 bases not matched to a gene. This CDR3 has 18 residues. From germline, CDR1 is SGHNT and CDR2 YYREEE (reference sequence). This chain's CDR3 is CASSLAPNSGTSPYEQYF. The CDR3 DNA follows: TGTGCCAGCAGCCTGGCCCCCAATTCCGGGACTAGCCCCTACGAGCAGTACTTC.

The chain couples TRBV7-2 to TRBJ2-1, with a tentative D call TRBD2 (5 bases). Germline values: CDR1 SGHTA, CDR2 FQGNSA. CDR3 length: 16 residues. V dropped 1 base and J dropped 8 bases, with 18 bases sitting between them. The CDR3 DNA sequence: TGTGCCAGCAGCTTAGATCGGCCGCTAGTCGGGGATGAGCAGTTCTTC. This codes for CASSLDRPLVGDEQFF. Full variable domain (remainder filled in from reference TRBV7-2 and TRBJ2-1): GAGVSQSPSNKVTEKGKDVELRCDPISGHTALYWYRQSLGQGLEFLIYFQGNSAPDKSGLPSDRFSAERTGGSVSTLTIQRTQQEDSAVYLCASSLDRPLVGDEQFFGPGTRLTVL.

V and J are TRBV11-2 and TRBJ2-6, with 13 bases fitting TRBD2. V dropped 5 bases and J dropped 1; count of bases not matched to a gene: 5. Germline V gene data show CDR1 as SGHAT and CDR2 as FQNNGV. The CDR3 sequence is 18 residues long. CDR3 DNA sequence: TGTGCCAGCAGCGGCCTGGGACTAGCGGGATCTGGGGCCAACGTCCTGACTTTC. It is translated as CASSGLGLAGSGANVLTF.

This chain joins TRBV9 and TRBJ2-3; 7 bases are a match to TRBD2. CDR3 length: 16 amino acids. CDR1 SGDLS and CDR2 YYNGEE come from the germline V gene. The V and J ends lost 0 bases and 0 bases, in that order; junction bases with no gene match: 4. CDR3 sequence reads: CASSVEMGGSTDTQYF. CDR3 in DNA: TGTGCCAGCAGCGTAGAGATGGGGGGGAGCACAGATACGCAGTATTTT.